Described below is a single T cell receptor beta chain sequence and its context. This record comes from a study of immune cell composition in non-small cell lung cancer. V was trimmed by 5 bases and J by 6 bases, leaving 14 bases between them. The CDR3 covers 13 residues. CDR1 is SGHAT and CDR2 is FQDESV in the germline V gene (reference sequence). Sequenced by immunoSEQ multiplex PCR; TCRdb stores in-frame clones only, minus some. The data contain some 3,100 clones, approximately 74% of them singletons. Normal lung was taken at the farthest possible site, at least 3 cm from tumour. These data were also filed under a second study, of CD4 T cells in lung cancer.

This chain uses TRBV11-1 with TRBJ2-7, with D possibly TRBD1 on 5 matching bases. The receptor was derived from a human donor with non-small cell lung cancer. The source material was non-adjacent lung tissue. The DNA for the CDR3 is TGTGCCAGCAGCCCCATAGACAGCCCCGAGCAGTACTTC. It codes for CASSPIDSPEQYF.